This T cell receptor beta chain was found in a study of blood T cell repertoires in COVID-19. Study-wide background: The United States, Italy and Spain provided the acute and convalescent COVID-19 samples.

The table lists this clone with a few counts. This CDR3 comprises 15 residues. The J segment lost 2 bases and the V segment lost 5 bases, leaving 8 bases of the junction unmatched. Germline CDR1 and CDR2: SNHLY and FYNNEI. As handled by the study authors: Reference gene primer amplification gave nucleated cell count estimates. Here immunoSEQ multiplex PCR was the method, and the copy in TCRdb shows in-frame clones only, minus some. V and J calls and clone size are copied from that table; D and trimming were computed from the DNA. The repertoire includes 100,000 to 150,000 clones, about 70% of them detected once, and roughly 2% sits in the top ten.

Sequencing was performed on peripheral blood. This chain uses TRBV2 with TRBJ1-2; 7 nucleotides match TRBD1. This receptor was obtained from a woman in her 70s with acute or convalescent COVID-19. The CDR3, as DNA: TGTGCCAGCAGTTCACCAGGACAGGTCAACTATGGCTACACCTTC. Protein sequence: CASSSPGQVNYGYTF.